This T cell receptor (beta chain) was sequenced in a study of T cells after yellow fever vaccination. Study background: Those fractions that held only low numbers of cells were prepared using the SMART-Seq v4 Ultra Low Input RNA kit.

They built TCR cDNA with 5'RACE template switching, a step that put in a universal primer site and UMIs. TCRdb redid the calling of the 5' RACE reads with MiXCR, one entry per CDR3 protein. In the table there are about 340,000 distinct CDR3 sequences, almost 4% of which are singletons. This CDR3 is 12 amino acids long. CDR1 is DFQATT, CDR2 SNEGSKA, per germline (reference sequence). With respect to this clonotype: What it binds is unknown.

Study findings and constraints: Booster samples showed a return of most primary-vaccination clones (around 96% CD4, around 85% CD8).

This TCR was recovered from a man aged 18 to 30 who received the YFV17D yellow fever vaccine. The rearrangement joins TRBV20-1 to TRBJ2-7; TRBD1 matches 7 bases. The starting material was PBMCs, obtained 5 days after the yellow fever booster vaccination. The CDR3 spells CRSGTPGGEQYF. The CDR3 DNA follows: TGCAGATCCGGGACCCCAGGGGGCGAGCAGTACTTC.